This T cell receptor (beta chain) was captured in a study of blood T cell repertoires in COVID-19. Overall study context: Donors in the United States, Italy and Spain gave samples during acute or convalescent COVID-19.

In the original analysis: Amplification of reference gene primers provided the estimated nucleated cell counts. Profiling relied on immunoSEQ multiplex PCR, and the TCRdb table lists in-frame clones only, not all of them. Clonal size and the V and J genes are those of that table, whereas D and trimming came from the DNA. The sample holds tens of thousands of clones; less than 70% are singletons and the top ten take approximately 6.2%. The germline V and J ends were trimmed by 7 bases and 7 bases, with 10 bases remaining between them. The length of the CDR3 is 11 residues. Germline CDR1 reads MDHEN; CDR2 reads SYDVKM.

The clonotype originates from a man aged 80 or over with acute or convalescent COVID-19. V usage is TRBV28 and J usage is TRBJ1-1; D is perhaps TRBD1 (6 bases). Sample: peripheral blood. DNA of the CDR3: TGTGCCAGCATAAAGACAGGTGAAGCTTTCTTT. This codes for CASIKTGEAFF.